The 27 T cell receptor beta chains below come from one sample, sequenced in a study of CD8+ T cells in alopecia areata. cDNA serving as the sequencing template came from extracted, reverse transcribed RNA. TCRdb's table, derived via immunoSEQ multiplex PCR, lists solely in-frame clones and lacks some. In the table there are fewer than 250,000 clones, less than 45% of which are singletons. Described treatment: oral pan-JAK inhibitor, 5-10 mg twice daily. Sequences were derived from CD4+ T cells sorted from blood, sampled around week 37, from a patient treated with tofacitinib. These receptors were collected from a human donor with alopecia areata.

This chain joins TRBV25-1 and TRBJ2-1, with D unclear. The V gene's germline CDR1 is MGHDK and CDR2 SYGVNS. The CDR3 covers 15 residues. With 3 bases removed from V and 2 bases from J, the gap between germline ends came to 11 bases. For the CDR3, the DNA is TGTGCCAGCAGTGAGATGGGTGGACCCTACAATGAGCAGTTCTTC. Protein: CASSEMGGPYNEQFF. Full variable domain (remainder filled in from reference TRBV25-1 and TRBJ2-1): EADIYQTPRYLVIGTGKKITLECSQTMGHDKMYWYQQDPGMELHLIHYSYGVNSTEKGDLSSESTVSRIRTEHFPLTLESARPSHTSQYLCASSEMGGPYNEQFFGPGTRLTVL.

CDR3 region: CASNLGLRETQYF. For the CDR3, the DNA is TGTGCCAGTAATTTGGGGCTGCGGGAGACGCAGTATTTT. The chain uses TRBV19 and TRBJ2-3; TRBD2 aligns across 7 bases. Germline-derived CDR1 and CDR2 are LNHDA and SQIVND (reference sequence). The CDR3 is made up of 13 amino acids. V lost 7 bases, J lost 9 bases, and 10 bases stayed unmatched.

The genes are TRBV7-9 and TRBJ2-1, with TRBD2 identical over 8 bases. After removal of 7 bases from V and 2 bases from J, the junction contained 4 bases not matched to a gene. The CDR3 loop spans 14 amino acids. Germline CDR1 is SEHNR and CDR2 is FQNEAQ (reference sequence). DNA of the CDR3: TGTGCCAGCAAACTAGCGGCCGCCTACAATGAGCAGTTCTTC. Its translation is CASKLAAAYNEQFF. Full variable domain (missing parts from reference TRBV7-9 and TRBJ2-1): DTGVSQNPRHKITKRGQNVTFRCDPISEHNRLYWYRQTLGQGPEFLTYFQNEAQLEKSRLLSDRFSAERPKGSFSTLEIQRTEQGDSAMYLCASKLAAAYNEQFFGPGTRLTVL.

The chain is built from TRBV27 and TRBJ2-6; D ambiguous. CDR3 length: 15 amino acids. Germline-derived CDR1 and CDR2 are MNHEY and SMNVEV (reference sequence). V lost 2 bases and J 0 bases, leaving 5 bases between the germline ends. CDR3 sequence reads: CASSLGSSGANVLTF. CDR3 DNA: TGTGCCAGCAGTTTAGGTAGCTCTGGGGCCAACGTCCTGACTTTC.

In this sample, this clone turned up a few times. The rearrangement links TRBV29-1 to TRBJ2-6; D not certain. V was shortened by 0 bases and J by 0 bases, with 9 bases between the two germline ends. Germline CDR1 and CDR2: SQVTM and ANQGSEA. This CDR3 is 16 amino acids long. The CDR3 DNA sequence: TGCAGCGTTGAAGAGGGCAGAAACTCTGGGGCCAACGTCCTGACTTTC. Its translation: CSVEEGRNSGANVLTF.

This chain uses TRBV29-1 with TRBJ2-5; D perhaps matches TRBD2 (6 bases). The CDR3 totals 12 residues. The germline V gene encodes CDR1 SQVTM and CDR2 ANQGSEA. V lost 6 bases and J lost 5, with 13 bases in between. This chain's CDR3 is CSVREPRETQYF. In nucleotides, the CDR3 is TGCAGCGTGCGGGAACCAAGGGAGACCCAGTACTTC. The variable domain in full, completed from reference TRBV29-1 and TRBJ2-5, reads SAVISQKPSRDICQRGTSLTIQCQVDSQVTMMFWYRQQPGQSLTLIATANQGSEATYESGFVIDKFPISRPNLTFSTLTVSNMSPEDSSIYLCSVREPRETQYFGPGTRLLVL.

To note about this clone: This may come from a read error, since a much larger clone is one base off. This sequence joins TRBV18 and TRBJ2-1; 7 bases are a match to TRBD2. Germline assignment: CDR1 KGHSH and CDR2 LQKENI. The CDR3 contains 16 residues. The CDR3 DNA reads TGTGCCGGCTCACCACCGAAGGGAGGGTCCTACAATGAGCAGTTCTTC. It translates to CAGSPPKGGSYNEQFF.

The CDR3 region is CAILAGLAYNEQFF. In DNA, the CDR3 is TGTGCCATACTGGCGGGACTAGCCTACAATGAGCAGTTCTTC. The rearrangement uses TRBV10-3 and TRBJ2-1; TRBD2 aligns across 8 bases. The germline CDR1 and CDR2 sequences are ENHRY and SYGVKD. The V gene end was trimmed by 9 bases and the J gene end by 2 bases; junction bases not matched to a gene: 6. The CDR3 is 14 amino acids.

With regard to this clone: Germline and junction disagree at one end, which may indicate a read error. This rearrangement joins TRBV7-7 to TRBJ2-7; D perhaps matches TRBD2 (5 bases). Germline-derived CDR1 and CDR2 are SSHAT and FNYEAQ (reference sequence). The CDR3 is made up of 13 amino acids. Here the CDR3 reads CASSLAYRTEQYF. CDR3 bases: TGTGCTAGCAGCTTAGCGTACCGGACCGAGCAGTACTTC.

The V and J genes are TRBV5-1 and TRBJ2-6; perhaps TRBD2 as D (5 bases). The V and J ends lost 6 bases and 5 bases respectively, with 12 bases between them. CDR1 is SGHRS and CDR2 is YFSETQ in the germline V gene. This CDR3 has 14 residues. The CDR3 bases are TGCGCCAGCAAGGGAGAGCTCTGGGCCAACGTCCTGACTTTC. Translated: CASKGELWANVLTF.

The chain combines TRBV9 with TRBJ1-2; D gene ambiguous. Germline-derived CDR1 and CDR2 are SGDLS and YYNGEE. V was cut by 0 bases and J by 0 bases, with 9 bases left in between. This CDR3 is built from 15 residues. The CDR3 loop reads CASSVALGSNYGYTF. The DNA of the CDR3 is TGTGCCAGCAGCGTAGCTCTGGGATCTAACTATGGCTACACCTTC. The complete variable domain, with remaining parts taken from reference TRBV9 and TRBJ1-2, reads DSGVTQTPKHLITATGQRVTLRCSPRSGDLSVYWYQQSLDQGLQFLIQYYNGEERAKGNILERFSAQQFPDLHSELNLSSLELGDSALYFCASSVALGSNYGYTFGSGTRLTVV.

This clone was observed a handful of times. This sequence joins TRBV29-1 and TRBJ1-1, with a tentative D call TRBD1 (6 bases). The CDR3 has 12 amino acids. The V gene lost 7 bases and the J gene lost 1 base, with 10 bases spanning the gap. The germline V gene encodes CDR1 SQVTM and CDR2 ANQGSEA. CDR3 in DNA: TGCAGCGGGGGACACCCGAACACTGAAGCTTTCTTT. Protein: CSGGHPNTEAFF. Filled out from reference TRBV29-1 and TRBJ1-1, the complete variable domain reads SAVISQKPSRDICQRGTSLTIQCQVDSQVTMMFWYRQQPGQSLTLIATANQGSEATYESGFVIDKFPISRPNLTFSTLTVSNMSPEDSSIYLCSGGHPNTEAFFGQGTRLTVV.

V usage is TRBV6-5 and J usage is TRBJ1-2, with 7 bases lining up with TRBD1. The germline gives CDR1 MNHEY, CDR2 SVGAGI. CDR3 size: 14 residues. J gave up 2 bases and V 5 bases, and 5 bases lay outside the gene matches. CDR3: CASSTQTGNYGYTF. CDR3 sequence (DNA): TGTGCCAGCAGTACCCAGACAGGGAACTATGGCTACACCTTC.

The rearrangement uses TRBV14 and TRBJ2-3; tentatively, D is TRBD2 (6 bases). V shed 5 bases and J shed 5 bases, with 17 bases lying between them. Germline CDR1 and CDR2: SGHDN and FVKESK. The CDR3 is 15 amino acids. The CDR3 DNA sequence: TGTGCCAGCAGCGCCCGACTAGTTTCGGGAGATACGCAGTATTTT. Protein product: CASSARLVSGDTQYF.

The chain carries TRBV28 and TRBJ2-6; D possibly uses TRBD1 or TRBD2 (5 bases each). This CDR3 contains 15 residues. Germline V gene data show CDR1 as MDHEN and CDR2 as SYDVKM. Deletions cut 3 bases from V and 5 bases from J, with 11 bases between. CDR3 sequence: CASSLWGSRANVLTF. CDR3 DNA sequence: TGTGCCAGCAGTTTGTGGGGGTCTCGGGCCAACGTCCTGACTTTC.

The CDR3 region is CASSTGDFNNEQFF. CDR3 sequence (DNA): TGTGCCAGCAGCACCGGGGACTTTAACAATGAGCAGTTCTTC. The chain links TRBV7-3 to TRBJ2-1; tentatively, D is TRBD2 (6 bases). The CDR3 runs to 14 residues. The germline gives CDR1 SGHTA, CDR2 FQGTGA. V lost 5 bases to trimming and J lost 5 bases, with 13 bases between them.

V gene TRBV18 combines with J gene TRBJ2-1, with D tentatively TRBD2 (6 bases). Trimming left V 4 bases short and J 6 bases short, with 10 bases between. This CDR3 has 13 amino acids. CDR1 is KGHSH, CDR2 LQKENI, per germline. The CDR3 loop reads CASSRGAGNEQFF. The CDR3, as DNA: TGTGCCAGCTCACGCGGGGCCGGCAATGAGCAGTTCTTC.

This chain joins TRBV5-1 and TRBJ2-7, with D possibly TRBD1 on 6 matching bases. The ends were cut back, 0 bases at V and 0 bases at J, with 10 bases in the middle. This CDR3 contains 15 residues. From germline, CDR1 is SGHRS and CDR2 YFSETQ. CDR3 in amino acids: CASSLDGTPSYEQYF. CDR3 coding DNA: TGCGCCAGCAGCTTGGATGGGACACCCTCCTACGAGCAGTACTTC.

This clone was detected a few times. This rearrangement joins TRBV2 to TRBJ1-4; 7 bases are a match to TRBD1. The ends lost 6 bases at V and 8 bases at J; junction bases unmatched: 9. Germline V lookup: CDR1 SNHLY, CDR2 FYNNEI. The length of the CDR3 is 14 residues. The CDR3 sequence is CASRDTGVREKLFF. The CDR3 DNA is TGTGCCAGCAGGGATACAGGGGTCAGGGAAAAACTGTTTTTT.

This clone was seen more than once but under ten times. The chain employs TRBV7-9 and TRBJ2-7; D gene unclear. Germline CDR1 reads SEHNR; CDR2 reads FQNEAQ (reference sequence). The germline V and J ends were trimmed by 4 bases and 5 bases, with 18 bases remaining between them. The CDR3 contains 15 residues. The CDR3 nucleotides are TGTGCCAGCAGCTCCCTGCAGACCTCCCTGGACGAGCAGTACTTC. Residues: CASSSLQTSLDEQYF.

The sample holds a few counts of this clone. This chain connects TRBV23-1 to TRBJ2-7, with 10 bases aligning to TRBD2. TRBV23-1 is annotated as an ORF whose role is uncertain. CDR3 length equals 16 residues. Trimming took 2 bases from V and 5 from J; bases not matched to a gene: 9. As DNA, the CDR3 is TGCGCCAGCAGTCAAGAACTAGCGGGAAAATTCCACGAGCAGTACTTC. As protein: CASSQELAGKFHEQYF.

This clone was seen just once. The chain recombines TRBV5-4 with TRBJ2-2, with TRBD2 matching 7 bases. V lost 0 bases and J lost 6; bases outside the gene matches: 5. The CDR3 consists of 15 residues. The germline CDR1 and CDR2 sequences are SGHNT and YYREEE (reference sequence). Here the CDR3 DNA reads TGTGCCAGCAGCTTGGTAGCGGGCCAACCCGGGGAGCTGTTTTTT. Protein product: CASSLVAGQPGELFF.

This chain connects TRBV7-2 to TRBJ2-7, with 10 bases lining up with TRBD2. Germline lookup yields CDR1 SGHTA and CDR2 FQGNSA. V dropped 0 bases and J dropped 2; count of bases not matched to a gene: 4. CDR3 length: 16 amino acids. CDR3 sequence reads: CASSLALAGPTYEQYF. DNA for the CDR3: TGTGCCAGCAGCTTAGCACTAGCGGGACCGACCTACGAGCAGTACTTC.

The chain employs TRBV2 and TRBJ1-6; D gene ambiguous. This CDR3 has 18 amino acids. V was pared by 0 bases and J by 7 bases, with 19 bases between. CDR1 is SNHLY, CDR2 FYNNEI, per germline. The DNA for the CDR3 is TGTGCCAGCAGTGAAGCGCGGTGGAGGGCAGCTGGGAATTCACCCCTCCACTTT. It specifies CASSEARWRAAGNSPLHF.

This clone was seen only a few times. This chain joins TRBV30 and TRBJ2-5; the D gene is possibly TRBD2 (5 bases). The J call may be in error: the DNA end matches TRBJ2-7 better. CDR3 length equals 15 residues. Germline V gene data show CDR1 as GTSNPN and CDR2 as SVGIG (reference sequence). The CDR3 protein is CAWSAVEVGAYEQYF. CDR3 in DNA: TGTGCCTGGAGTGCGGTGGAAGTCGGGGCCTACGAGCAGTACTTC.

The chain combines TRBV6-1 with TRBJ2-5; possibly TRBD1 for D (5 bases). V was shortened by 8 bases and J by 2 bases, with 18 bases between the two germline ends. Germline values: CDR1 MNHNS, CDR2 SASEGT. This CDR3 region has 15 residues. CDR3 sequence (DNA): TGTGCCAGCCAGGGCACCAAAGCTGGGCAAGAGACCCAGTACTTC. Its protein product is CASQGTKAGQETQYF.

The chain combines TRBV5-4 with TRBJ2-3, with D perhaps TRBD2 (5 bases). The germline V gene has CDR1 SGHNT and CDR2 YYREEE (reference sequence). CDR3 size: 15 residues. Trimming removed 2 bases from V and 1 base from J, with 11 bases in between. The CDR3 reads CASSLPTGGTDTQYF. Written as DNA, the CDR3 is TGTGCCAGCAGCTTACCGACCGGGGGCACAGATACGCAGTATTTT. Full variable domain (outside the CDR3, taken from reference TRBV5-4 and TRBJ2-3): ETGVTQSPTHLIKTRGQQVTLRCSSQSGHNTVSWYQQALGQGPQFIFQYYREEENGRGNFPPRFSGLQFPNYSSELNVNALELDDSALYLCASSLPTGGTDTQYFGPGTRLTVL.